The 21 T cell receptor beta chains given below trace back to one sample, sequenced in a study of blood T cells in healthy people across ages. Through a sample-barcoded 5' primer and a J-beta primer mix, a second PCR was run for about 6 to 11 cycles. MiXCR, applied by TCRdb to the 5' RACE reads, yields one record per CDR3 protein. Among some 1,800,000 distinct CDR3 sequences listed, roughly two fifths were seen once. Sequenced sample: blood. These receptors were collected from a human donor in good health.

This clonotype was seen just once. The CDR3 DNA is TGTGCCAGCAGCGCACCTAGCGGGGGTCTTCCTGAGCAGTTCTTC. As protein: CASSAPSGGLPEQFF. The V and J genes are TRBV9 and TRBJ2-1; 10 nucleotides match TRBD2. V trimming: 3 bases; J trimming: 9 bases; junction bases outside the gene matches: 9. Germline V gene data show CDR1 as SGDLS and CDR2 as YYNGEE. The CDR3 is 15 amino acids.

This clonotype has just a few counts. The rearrangement uses TRBV5-1 and TRBJ2-7; no definite D call. This CDR3 is built from 16 residues. Per the germline V gene, CDR1 is SGHRS and CDR2 is YFSETQ. The germline V and J ends were trimmed by 2 bases and 4 bases, with 19 bases remaining between them. The CDR3, as DNA: TGCGCCAGCAGCTTCTTAGTCGGGTCGAGGTCATACGAGCAGTACTTC. It codes for CASSFLVGSRSYEQYF.

This clonotype has only one observation. The CDR3 loop is CSASFGQGRPAFF. In DNA, the CDR3 is TGCAGTGCTAGCTTTGGACAGGGGAGGCCAGCTTTCTTT. The chain couples TRBV20-1 to TRBJ1-1; TRBD1 aligns across 9 bases. Germline V gene data show CDR1 as DFQATT and CDR2 as SNEGSKA (reference sequence). The J segment lost 10 bases and the V segment lost 3 bases, leaving 9 bases of the junction unmatched. The CDR3 totals 13 residues.

The J gene is TRBJ2-7, the V gene TRBV4-1; 8 nucleotides align to TRBD2. There are 14 residues in the CDR3. After removal of 8 bases from V and 0 bases from J, the junction contained 6 bases not matched to a gene. The germline V gene has CDR1 MGHRA and CDR2 YSYEKL. Here the CDR3 DNA reads TGCGCCAGCGCGACTAGCGCGAGCTCCTACGAGCAGTACTTC. Translating it yields CASATSASSYEQYF.

In this sample, this clonotype turned up a few times. This chain links TRBV29-1 with TRBJ2-5, with 11 bases lining up with TRBD2. From germline, CDR1 is SQVTM and CDR2 ANQGSEA. The V and J ends lost 0 bases and 11 bases, in that order; junction bases with no gene match: 14. The CDR3 has 16 amino acids. CDR3 coding DNA: TGCAGCGTTGAAGATACTAGCGGGGGCTTACCGTATGAGCAGTACTTC. The encoded protein is CSVEDTSGGLPYEQYF.

V gene TRBV9 combines with J gene TRBJ1-2; 7 positions agree with TRBD1. Trimming took 0 bases from V and 5 from J; bases not matched to a gene: 7. Germline assignment: CDR1 SGDLS and CDR2 YYNGEE. The CDR3 is 15 residues long. This CDR3 reads CASSVDRGQPYGYTF. In nucleotides, the CDR3 is TGTGCCAGCAGCGTAGACAGGGGACAGCCATATGGCTACACCTTC.

V is TRBV7-6 and J is TRBJ2-3, with 7 bases matching TRBD2. Per germline, CDR1 SGHVS and CDR2 FNYEAQ. The CDR3 consists of 14 residues. J lost 6 bases, V lost 7 bases, and 10 bases had no gene match. CDR3 sequence (DNA): TGTGCCAGCACGTGGGCCCGGGGGGATGATACGCAGTATTTT. It encodes CASTWARGDDTQYF.

There are a few counts of this clonotype. This chain connects TRBV4-3 to TRBJ2-3; perhaps D is TRBD1 or TRBD2 (5 bases each). V lost 4 bases and J 6 bases, leaving 14 bases between the germline ends. This CDR3 region has 14 residues. CDR1 and CDR2 from the germline V gene are LGHNA and YSLEER. Here the CDR3 DNA reads TGCGCCAGCAGCCCCGGACTTTGGGGGGATACGCAGTATTTT. Its translation: CASSPGLWGDTQYF.

To note about this clonotype: At one end, the junction sequence differs from germline, possibly due to a read error. J is TRBJ2-1 and V is TRBV7-7; 8 nucleotides align to TRBD2. Germline V CDR1 and CDR2: SSHAT, FNYEAQ (reference sequence). This CDR3 contains 15 residues. As DNA, the CDR3 is TGTGCTAGCAGCTTCGCGGGAGGTGAAGGGGATGGGCAGTTCTTC. It translates to CASSFAGGEGDGQFF. The full variable domain, in which reference TRBV7-7 and TRBJ2-1 provide the parts outside the CDR3, is GAGVSQSPRYKVTKRGQDVTLRCDPISSHATLYWYQQALGQGPEFLTYFNYEAQPDKSGLPSDRFSAERPEGSISTLTIQRTEQRDSAMYRCASSFAGGEGDGQFFGPGTRLTVL.

The rearrangement links TRBV5-1 to TRBJ2-1; D unresolved. This CDR3 spans 14 amino acids. Germline V lookup: CDR1 SGHRS, CDR2 YFSETQ. Trimming removed 3 bases at V and 6 bases at J, with 13 bases between. CDR3 in DNA: TGCGCCAGCAGCTCCAGACAAGGTGTCAATGAGCAGTTCTTC. Encoded protein: CASSSRQGVNEQFF.

Points on this clonotype: At one end the junction does not follow the germline gene, possibly because of a read error. This chain joins TRBV9 and TRBJ1-5; 9 bases map to TRBD1. Germline loops: CDR1 SGDLS, CDR2 YYNGEE. The CDR3 has 15 residues. CDR3 amino acids: CTSSPDTGGSQPQHF. As DNA, the CDR3 is TGTACCAGCAGCCCAGATACAGGGGGCTCTCAGCCCCAGCATTTT.

The chain is built from TRBV28 and TRBJ1-2; tentative D call: TRBD1 (5 bases). V was trimmed by 2 bases and J by 6 bases, leaving 16 bases between them. The germline V gene encodes CDR1 MDHEN and CDR2 SYDVKM. This CDR3 is 15 amino acids long. This CDR3 reads CASSLSWEGLDGYTF. The CDR3 DNA sequence: TGTGCCAGCAGTTTAAGCTGGGAGGGGCTGGATGGCTACACCTTC.

This chain joins TRBV29-1 and TRBJ2-5; TRBD1 agrees at 8 bases. With V trimmed by 1 base and J by 5 bases, 18 bases remained unmatched. This CDR3 is built from 18 residues. The germline V gene encodes CDR1 SQVTM and CDR2 ANQGSEA. In DNA form, the CDR3 reads TGCAGCGTTGAAGGGTTTCCCCTCTCCCAGGGGGCTGGGGAGACCCAGTACTTC. Translation: CSVEGFPLSQGAGETQYF.

The chain recombines TRBV6-1 with TRBJ2-1; D unclear. Trimming shortened V by 0 bases and J by 10 bases, and 16 bases separated the two germline ends. CDR3 length equals 15 residues. Germline CDR1 and CDR2: MNHNS and SASEGT. The CDR3 region has the DNA TGTGCCAGCAGTGAAGCAGTACTATCCCGCTACGAGCAGTTCTTC. Protein product: CASSEAVLSRYEQFF.

This chain connects TRBV20-1 to TRBJ2-7; D unclear. CDR1 and CDR2 (germline): DFQATT, SNEGSKA (reference sequence). Trimming took 0 bases from V and 10 from J, leaving 10 bases between them. CDR3 length: 11 amino acids. CDR3: CSARDRVGQYF. The CDR3 coding sequence is TGCAGTGCTAGAGATCGTGTAGGCCAGTACTTC.

This clonotype was counted only a few times. The chain uses TRBV7-2 and TRBJ2-3; 7 positions agree with TRBD2. The germline V gene has CDR1 SGHTA and CDR2 FQGNSA. This CDR3 has 16 residues. V trimming: 5 bases; J trimming: 1 base; junction bases outside the gene matches: 9. The CDR3 reads CASSRDSSGGTDTQYF. The DNA for the CDR3 is TGTGCCAGCAGCCGAGATTCGAGCGGGGGCACAGATACGCAGTATTTT. Together with reference TRBV7-2 and TRBJ2-3, the CDR3 gives the full variable domain: GAGVSQSPSNKVTEKGKDVELRCDPISGHTALYWYRQSLGQGLEFLIYFQGNSAPDKSGLPSDRFSAERTGGSVSTLTIQRTQQEDSAVYLCASSRDSSGGTDTQYFGPGTRLTVL.

This clonotype was counted at least ten times. The chain has TRBV20-1 and TRBJ2-7; 10 bases agree with TRBD2. V was pared by 1 base and J by 5 bases, with 5 bases of the junction left unmatched. Germline V CDR1 and CDR2: DFQATT, SNEGSKA (reference sequence). The CDR3 runs 14 residues. This CDR3 reads CSARAASGGNEQYF. The CDR3 coding sequence is TGCAGTGCTAGAGCCGCTAGCGGGGGCAACGAGCAGTACTTC.

The rearrangement uses TRBV20-1 and TRBJ2-5; unclear D gene. Trimming removed 0 bases from V and 4 bases from J, with 15 bases in between. The CDR3 is made up of 15 amino acids. Germline V CDR1 and CDR2: DFQATT, SNEGSKA (reference sequence). CDR3 sequence reads: CSARDILGNIETQYF. Written as DNA, the CDR3 is TGCAGTGCTAGAGATATCCTGGGGAACATAGAGACCCAGTACTTC.

V usage is TRBV7-9 and J usage is TRBJ2-4; maybe TRBD2 (6 bases). The germline V and J ends were trimmed by 8 bases and 8 bases, with 19 bases remaining between them. The CDR3 covers 14 residues. Germline CDR1 is SEHNR and CDR2 is FQNEAQ (reference sequence). The CDR3 is CASSLVGGEDIQYF. CDR3 bases: TGTGCCAGCTCTCTAGTAGGAGGGGAGGACATTCAGTACTTC. Complete variable domain (other parts from reference TRBV7-9 and TRBJ2-4): DTGVSQNPRHKITKRGQNVTFRCDPISEHNRLYWYRQTLGQGPEFLTYFQNEAQLEKSRLLSDRFSAERPKGSFSTLEIQRTEQGDSAMYLCASSLVGGEDIQYFGAGTRLSVL.

Points on this clonotype: The junction differs from germline at one of its ends, possibly a read error. The chain combines TRBV4-2 with TRBJ1-1; D perhaps matches TRBD1 (5 bases). Germline CDR1 reads LGHNA; CDR2 reads YNFKEQ. The CDR3 is made up of 13 amino acids. The CDR3 loop is CASSQETVTEAFF. The CDR3 DNA is TGTGCCAGCAGCCAAGAGACAGTCACTGAGGCTTTCTTT.

The chain combines TRBV29-1 with TRBJ1-2; D is unclear. Germline-derived CDR1 and CDR2 are SQVTM and ANQGSEA. Trimming took 2 bases from V and 2 from J, leaving 6 bases between them. This CDR3 comprises 12 residues. The CDR3 bases are TGCAGCGTTGAAAGACTAAACTATGGCTACACCTTC. This encodes CSVERLNYGYTF.